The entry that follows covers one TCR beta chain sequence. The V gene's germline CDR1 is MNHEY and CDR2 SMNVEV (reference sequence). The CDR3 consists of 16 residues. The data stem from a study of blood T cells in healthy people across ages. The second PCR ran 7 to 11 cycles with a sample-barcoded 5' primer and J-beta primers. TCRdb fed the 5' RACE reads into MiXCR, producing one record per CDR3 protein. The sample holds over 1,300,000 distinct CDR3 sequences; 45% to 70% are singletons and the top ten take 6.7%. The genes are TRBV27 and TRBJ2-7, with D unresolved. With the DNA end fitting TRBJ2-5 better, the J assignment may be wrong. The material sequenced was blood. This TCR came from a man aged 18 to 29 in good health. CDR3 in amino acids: CASSEKAYAVQETQYF. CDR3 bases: TGTGCCAGCAGTGAAAAAGCTTACGCAGTTCAAGAGACCCAGTACTTC.